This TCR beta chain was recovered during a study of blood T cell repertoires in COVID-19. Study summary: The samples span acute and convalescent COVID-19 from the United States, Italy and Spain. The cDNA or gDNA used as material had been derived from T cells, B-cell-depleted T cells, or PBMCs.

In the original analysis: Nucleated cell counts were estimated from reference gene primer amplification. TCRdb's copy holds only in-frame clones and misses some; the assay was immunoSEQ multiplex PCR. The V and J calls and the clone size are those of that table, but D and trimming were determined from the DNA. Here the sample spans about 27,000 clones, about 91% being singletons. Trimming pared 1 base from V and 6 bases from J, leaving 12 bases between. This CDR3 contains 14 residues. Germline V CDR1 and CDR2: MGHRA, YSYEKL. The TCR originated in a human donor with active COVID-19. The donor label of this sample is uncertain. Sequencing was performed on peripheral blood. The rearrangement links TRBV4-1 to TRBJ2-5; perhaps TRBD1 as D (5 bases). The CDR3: CASSQGLRGQTQYF. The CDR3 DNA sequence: TGCGCCAGCAGCCAAGGCCTTAGGGGTCAGACCCAGTACTTC.